The clone carrying this T cell receptor beta chain came up many times. This sample is part of a study of blood T cells in healthy people across ages. Trimming took 6 bases from V and 3 from J; bases not matched to a gene: 3. The V gene's germline CDR1 is DFQATT and CDR2 SNEGSKA (reference sequence). The CDR3 is 12 amino acids. A second PCR, run for about 7 to 11 cycles, used a sample-barcoded 5' primer plus a J-beta primer mix. The study obtained at least 2.5 million CDR3-containing paired-end reads from every sample. MiXCR, run by TCRdb on the 5' RACE reads, gives a single entry per CDR3 protein. The table shows about 1.6 million distinct CDR3 sequences, with 34% occurring only once.

The sample taken for sequencing was blood. V and J are TRBV20-1 and TRBJ2-5; TRBD2 aligns across 8 bases. The TCR comes from a woman in her twenties or thirties in good health. The CDR3 DNA reads TGCAGTGCAGGACTAGCCGAAGAGACCCAGTACTTC. Translating gives CSAGLAEETQYF.